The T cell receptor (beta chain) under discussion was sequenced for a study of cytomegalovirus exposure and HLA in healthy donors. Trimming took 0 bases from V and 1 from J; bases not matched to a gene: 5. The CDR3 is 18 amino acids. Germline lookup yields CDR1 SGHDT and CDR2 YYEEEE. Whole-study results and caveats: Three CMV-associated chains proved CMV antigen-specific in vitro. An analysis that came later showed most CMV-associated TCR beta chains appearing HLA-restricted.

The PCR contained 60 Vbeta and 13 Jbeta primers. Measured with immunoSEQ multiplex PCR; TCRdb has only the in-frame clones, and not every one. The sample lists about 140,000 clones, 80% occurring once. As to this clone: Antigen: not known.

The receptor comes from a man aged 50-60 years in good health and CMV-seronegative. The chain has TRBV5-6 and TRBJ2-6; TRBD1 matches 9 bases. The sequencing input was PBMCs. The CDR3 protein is CASSLEGTGLSGANVLTF. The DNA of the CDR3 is TGTGCCAGCAGCTTGGAAGGGACAGGGTTATCTGGGGCCAACGTCCTGACTTTC.